This T cell receptor beta chain comes out of a study of blood T cell repertoires in COVID-19. Study details: Acute-phase and convalescent COVID-19 samples originated in the United States, Italy and Spain. PBMCs, B-cell-depleted T cells, or T cells provided the cDNA or gDNA that made up the material.

Profiling relied on immunoSEQ multiplex PCR, and the TCRdb table lists in-frame clones only, not all of them. This repertoire shows 250,000 to 350,000 clones, around 90% found once; its top ten account for 2.2%. V was clipped by 0 bases and J by 14 bases, with 13 bases between them. The CDR3 contains 13 residues. Germline V CDR1 and CDR2: LNHDA, SQIVND (reference sequence). This rearrangement joins TRBV19 to TRBJ1-4; D is perhaps TRBD1 (6 bases). Sample: peripheral blood. This clonotype was obtained from a woman aged 45 to 65 who had recovered from COVID-19. The CDR3 protein is CASSIDADSCLFF. In nucleotides, the CDR3 is TGTGCCAGTAGTATAGATGCGGACAGTTGCCTGTTTTTT.